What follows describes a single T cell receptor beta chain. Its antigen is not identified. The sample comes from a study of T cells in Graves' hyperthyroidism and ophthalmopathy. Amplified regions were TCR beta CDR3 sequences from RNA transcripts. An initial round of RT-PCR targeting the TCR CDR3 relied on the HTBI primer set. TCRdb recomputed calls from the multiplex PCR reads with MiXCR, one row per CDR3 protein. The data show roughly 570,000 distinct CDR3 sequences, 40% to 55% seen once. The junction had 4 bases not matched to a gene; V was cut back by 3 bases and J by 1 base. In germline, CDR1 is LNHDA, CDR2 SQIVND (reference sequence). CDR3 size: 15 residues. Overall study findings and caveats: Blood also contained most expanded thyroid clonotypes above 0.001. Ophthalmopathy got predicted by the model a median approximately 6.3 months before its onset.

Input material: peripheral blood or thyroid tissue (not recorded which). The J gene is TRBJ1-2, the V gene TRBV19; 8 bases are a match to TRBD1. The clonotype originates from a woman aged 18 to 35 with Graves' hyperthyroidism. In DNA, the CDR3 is TGTGCCAGTAGTATCGGGACAGGAGTTAACTATGGCTACACCTTC. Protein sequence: CASSIGTGVNYGYTF.